This is a list of T cell receptor beta chains from one sample in a study of CD8+CD57+ T cells in acquired aplastic anemia. Each CDR3 protein is one row after TCRdb ran MiXCR on the reads. The table has 200,000 to 300,000 distinct CDR3 sequences, roughly 82% seen once; the top ten hold 40% to 55%. The sample consisted of sorted CD4+, CD8+, or CD8+CD57+ T cells (not recorded which) from PBMCs. These receptors were collected from a human donor with aplastic anemia. CDR3s include the opening cysteine and the closing phenylalanine or tryptophan. The order of the fields is D gene, CDR3 length, V gene, J gene, clone size, CDR3 protein, CDR3 DNA. A D gene is named only where the DNA matches it firmly. Not every row has a clone size; where given, it reads once, few, many or a size class.

d_call: -
cdr3_length: 16
v_call: TRBV2
j_call: TRBJ2-1
clone_size: once
cdr3_aa: CASGEGGADGQDVQLF
cdr3_nt: TGTGCCAGCGGCGAGGGGGGCGCAGACGGTCAGGATGTGCAGTTATTC

d_call: TRBD1
cdr3_length: 15
v_call: TRBV7-9
j_call: TRBJ2-3
clone_size: -
cdr3_aa: CASSVGGQRTGTEYF
cdr3_nt: TGTGCCAGCAGCGTAGGGGGACAGAGGACAGGTACGGAGTATTTT

d_call: -
cdr3_length: 16
v_call: TRBV7-2
j_call: TRBJ1-2
clone_size: -
cdr3_aa: CASSFTPHGLVYGYTF
cdr3_nt: TGTGCCAGCAGCTTTACTCCGCACGGGCTGGTATATGGCTACACCTTC

d_call: TRBD1
cdr3_length: 15
v_call: TRBV7-9
j_call: TRBJ2-7
clone_size: -
cdr3_aa: CASSWGQGKGCDEYF
cdr3_nt: TGTGCCAGCAGCTGGGGACAGGGCAAGGGCTGCGATGAGTACTTC

d_call: -
cdr3_length: 13
v_call: TRBV2
j_call: TRBJ2-3
clone_size: -
cdr3_aa: CTSMDGGTDTQYF
cdr3_nt: TGTACCAGCATGGACGGGGGCACCGATACGCAGTATTTT

d_call: TRBD1
cdr3_length: 15
v_call: TRBV15
j_call: TRBJ1-1
clone_size: -
cdr3_aa: CASSLRQGQNTEAFF
cdr3_nt: TGTGCCAGCAGCTTGCGACAGGGCCAGAACACTGAAGCTTTCTTT

d_call: TRBD1
cdr3_length: 15
v_call: TRBV24-1
j_call: TRBJ1-1
clone_size: -
cdr3_aa: CATSEAGTGDTEAFF
cdr3_nt: TGTGCCACCAGTGAAGCCGGGACAGGGGACACTGAAGCTTTCTTT

d_call: -
cdr3_length: 12
v_call: TRBV9
j_call: TRBJ1-2
clone_size: -
cdr3_aa: CASSVDNYGYTF
cdr3_nt: TGTGCCAGCAGCGTAGATAACTATGGCTACACCTTC

d_call: -
cdr3_length: 15
v_call: TRBV5-5
j_call: TRBJ2-1
clone_size: -
cdr3_aa: CASSLGRGGYNEQLF
cdr3_nt: TGTGCCAGCAGCTTGGGGAGGGGCGGATACAATGAGCAGCTCTTC

d_call: -
cdr3_length: 15
v_call: TRBV20-1
j_call: TRBJ2-1
clone_size: -
cdr3_aa: CSATLRDGSYNEQFF
cdr3_nt: TGCAGTGCTACCCTTCGGGACGGGTCCTACAATGAGCAGTTCTTC

d_call: -
cdr3_length: 14
v_call: TRBV7-2
j_call: TRBJ2-1
clone_size: -
cdr3_aa: CASSLTSCYNEQFF
cdr3_nt: TGTGCCAGCAGTTTGACGTCGTGCTACAATGAGCAGTTCTTC

d_call: -
cdr3_length: 23
v_call: TRBV5-1
j_call: TRBJ2-3
clone_size: -
cdr3_aa: CASSLDIWSARNRGDLGTDTQYF
cdr3_nt: TGCGCCAGCAGCTTGGACATCTGGAGTGCTAGAAATCGGGGCGATCTAGGCACAGATACGCAGTATTTT

d_call: -
cdr3_length: 16
v_call: TRBV7-6
j_call: TRBJ2-1
clone_size: -
cdr3_aa: CASSETPGLALYLQFF
cdr3_nt: TGTGCCAGCAGCGAGACCCCGGGACTTGCGCTGTATTTGCAGTTCTTC

d_call: TRBD2
cdr3_length: 19
v_call: TRBV7-2
j_call: TRBJ2-1
clone_size: few
cdr3_aa: CASSFGLAGAPRSYNEQFF
cdr3_nt: TGTGCCAGCAGCTTTGGACTAGCGGGGGCCCCGAGGTCCTACAATGAGCAGTTCTTC

d_call: TRBD2
cdr3_length: 14
v_call: TRBV7-8
j_call: TRBJ2-3
clone_size: -
cdr3_aa: CASLTSGSGDTQYF
cdr3_nt: TGTGCCAGCTTGACTAGCGGGAGCGGAGATACGCAGTATTTT